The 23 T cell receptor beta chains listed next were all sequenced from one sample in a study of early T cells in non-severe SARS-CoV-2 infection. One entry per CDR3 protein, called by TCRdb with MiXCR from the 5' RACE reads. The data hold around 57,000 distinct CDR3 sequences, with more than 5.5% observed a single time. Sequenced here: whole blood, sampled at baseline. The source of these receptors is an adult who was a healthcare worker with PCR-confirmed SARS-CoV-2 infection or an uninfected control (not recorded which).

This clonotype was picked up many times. CDR3: CASSSFAGTGEETQYF. Written as DNA, the CDR3 is TGTGCCAGCAGTTCCTTCGCGGGAACTGGGGAAGAGACCCAGTACTTC. V is TRBV28 and J is TRBJ2-5; perhaps TRBD2 as D (6 bases). This CDR3 is 16 amino acids long. CDR1 is MDHEN, CDR2 SYDVKM, per germline. V dropped 4 bases and J dropped 3 bases, with 18 bases sitting between them.

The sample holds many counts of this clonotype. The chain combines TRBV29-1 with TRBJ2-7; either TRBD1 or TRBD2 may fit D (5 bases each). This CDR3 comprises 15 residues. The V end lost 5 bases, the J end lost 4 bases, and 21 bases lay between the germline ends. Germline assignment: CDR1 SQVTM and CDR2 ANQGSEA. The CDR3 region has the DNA TGCAGCGTTTCAACTCGGGACCCGCGTCGGTACGAGCAGTACTTC. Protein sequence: CSVSTRDPRRYEQYF.

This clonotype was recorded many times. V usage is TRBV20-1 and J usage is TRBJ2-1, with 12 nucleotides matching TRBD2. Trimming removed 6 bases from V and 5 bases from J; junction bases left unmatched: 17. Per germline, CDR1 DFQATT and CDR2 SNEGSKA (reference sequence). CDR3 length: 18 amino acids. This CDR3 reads CSADVRWTSGALHNEQFF. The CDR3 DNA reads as TGCAGTGCGGACGTGCGTTGGACTAGCGGGGCCTTGCACAATGAGCAGTTCTTC.

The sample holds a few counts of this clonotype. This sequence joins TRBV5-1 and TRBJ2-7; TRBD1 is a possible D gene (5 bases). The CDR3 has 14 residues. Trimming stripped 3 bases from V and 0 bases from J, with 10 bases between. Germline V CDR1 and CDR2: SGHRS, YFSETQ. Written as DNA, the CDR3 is TGCGCCAGCAGCTGGGGCCAGAGCTCCTACGAGCAGTACTTC. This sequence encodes CASSWGQSSYEQYF.

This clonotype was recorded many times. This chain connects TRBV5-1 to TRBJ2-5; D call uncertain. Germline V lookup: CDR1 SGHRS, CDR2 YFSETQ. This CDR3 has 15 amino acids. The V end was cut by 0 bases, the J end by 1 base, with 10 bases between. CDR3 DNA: TGCGCCAGCAGCTTGGCTCCGCGAAGCCAAGAGACCCAGTACTTC. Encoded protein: CASSLAPRSQETQYF.

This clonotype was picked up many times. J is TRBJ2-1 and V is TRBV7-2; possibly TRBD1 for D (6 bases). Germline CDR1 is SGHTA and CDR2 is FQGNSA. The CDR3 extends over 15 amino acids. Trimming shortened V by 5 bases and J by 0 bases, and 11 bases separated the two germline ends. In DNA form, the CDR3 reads TGTGCCAGCAGCAAGGACAGCTACTCCTACAATGAGCAGTTCTTC. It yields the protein CASSKDSYSYNEQFF.

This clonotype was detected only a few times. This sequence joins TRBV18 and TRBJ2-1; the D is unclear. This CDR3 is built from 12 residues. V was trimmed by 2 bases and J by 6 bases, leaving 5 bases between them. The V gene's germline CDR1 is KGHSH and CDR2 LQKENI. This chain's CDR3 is CASSPKGNEQFF. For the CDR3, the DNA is TGTGCCAGCTCACCAAAGGGCAATGAGCAGTTCTTC. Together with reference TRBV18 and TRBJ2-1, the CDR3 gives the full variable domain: NAGVMQNPRHLVRRRGQEARLRCSPMKGHSHVYWYRQLPEEGLKFMVYLQKENIIDESGMPKERFSAEFPKEGPSILRIQQVVRGDSAAYFCASSPKGNEQFFGPGTRLTVL.

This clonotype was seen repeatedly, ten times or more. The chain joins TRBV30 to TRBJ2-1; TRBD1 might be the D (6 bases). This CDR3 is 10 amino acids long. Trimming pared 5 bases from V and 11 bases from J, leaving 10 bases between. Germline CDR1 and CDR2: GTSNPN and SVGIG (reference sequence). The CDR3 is CAWGDTKQFF. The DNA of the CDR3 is TGTGCCTGGGGGGACACTAAGCAGTTCTTC.

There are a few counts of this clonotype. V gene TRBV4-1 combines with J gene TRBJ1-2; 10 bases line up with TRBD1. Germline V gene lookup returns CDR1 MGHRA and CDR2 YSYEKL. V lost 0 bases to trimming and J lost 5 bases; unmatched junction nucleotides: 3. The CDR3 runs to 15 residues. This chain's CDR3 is CASSQEDRGSYGYTF. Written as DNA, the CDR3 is TGCGCCAGCAGCCAAGAGGACAGGGGGAGTTATGGCTACACCTTC.

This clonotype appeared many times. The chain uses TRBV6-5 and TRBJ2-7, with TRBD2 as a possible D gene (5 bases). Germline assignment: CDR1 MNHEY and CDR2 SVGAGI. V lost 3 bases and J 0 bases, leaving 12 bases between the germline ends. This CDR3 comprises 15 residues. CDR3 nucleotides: TGTGCCAGCAGTTATTCTAGGGCGGGCTCCTACGAGCAGTACTTC. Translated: CASSYSRAGSYEQYF.

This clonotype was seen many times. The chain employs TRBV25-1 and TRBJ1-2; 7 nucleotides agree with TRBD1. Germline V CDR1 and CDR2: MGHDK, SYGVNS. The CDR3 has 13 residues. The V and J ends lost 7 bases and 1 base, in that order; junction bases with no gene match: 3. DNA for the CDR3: TGTGCCAGCACCCGGGACAGTAACTATGGCTACACCTTC. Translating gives CASTRDSNYGYTF.

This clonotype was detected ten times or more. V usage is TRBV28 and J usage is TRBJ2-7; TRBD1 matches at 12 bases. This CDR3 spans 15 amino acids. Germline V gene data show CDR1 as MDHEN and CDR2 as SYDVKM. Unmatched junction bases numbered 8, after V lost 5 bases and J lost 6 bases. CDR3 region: CASSRAGTGGGEQYF. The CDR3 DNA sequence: TGTGCCAGCAGTCGAGCCGGGACAGGGGGCGGCGAGCAGTACTTC. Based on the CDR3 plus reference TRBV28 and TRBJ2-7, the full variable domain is DVKVTQSSRYLVKRTGEKVFLECVQDMDHENMFWYRQDPGLGLRLIYFSYDVKMKEKGDIPEGYSVSREKKERFSLILESASTNQTSMYLCASSRAGTGGGEQYFGPGTRLTVT.

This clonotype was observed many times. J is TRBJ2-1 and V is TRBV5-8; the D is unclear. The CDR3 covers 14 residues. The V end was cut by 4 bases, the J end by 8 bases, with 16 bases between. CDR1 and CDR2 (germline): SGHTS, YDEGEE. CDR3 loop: CASSGVRSTYEQFF. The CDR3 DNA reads TGTGCCAGCAGCGGAGTAAGGTCCACCTATGAGCAGTTCTTC.

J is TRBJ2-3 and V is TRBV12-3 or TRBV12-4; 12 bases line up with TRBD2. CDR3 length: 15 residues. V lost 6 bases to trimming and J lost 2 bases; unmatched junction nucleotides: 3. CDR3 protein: CASSLAGGTTDTQYF. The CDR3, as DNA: TGTGCCAGCAGCCTAGCGGGAGGGACCACAGATACGCAGTATTTT.

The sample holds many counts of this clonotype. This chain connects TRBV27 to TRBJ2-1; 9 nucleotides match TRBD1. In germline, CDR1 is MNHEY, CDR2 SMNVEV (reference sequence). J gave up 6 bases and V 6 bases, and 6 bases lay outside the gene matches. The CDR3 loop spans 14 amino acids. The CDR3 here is CASSWTGAGNEQFF. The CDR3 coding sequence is TGTGCCAGCAGCTGGACAGGGGCCGGCAATGAGCAGTTCTTC.

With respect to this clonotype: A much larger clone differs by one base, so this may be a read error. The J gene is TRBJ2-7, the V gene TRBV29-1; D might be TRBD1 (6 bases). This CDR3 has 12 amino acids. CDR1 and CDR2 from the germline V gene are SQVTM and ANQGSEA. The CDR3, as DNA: TGCAGCGTGGGGACAAGCTCCTACGGGCAGTACTTC. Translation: CSVGTSSYGQYF.

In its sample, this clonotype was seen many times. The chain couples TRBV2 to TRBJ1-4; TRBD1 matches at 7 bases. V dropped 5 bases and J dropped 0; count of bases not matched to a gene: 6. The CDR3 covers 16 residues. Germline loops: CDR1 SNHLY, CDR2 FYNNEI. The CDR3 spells CASSRDREPTNEKLFF. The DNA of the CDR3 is TGTGCCAGCAGTCGAGACAGGGAACCAACTAATGAAAAACTGTTTTTT.

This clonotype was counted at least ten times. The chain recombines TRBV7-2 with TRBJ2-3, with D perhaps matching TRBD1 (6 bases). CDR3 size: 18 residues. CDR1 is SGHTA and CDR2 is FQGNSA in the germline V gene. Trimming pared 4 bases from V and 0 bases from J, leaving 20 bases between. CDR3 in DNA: TGTGCCAGCAGCTACCCGGGACAAATAGGGGATAGCACAGATACGCAGTATTTT. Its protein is CASSYPGQIGDSTDTQYF. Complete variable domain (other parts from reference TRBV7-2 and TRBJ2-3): GAGVSQSPSNKVTEKGKDVELRCDPISGHTALYWYRQSLGQGLEFLIYFQGNSAPDKSGLPSDRFSAERTGGSVSTLTIQRTQQEDSAVYLCASSYPGQIGDSTDTQYFGPGTRLTVL.

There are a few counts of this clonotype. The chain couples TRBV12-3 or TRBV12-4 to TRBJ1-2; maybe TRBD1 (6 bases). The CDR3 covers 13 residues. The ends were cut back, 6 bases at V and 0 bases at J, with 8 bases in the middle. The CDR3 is CASRDRANYGYTF. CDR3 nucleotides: TGTGCCAGCAGGGACAGAGCTAACTATGGCTACACCTTC.

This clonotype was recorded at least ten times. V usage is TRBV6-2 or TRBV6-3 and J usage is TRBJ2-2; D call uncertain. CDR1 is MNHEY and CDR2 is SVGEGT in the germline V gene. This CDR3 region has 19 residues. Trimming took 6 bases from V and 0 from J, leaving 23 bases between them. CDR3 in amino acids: CASSLVLTARGSNTGELFF. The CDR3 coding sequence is TGTGCCAGCAGCCTCGTACTGACGGCCCGCGGATCGAACACCGGGGAGCTGTTTTTT.

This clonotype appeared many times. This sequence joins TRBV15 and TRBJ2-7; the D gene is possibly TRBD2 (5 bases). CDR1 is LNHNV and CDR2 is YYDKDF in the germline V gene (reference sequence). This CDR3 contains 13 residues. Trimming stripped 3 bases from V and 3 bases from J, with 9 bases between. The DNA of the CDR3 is TGTGCCACCAGCAGGGACTCGGGCTACGAGCAGTACTTC. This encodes CATSRDSGYEQYF. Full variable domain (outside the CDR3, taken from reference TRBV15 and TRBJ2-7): DAMVIQNPRYQVTQFGKPVTLSCSQTLNHNVMYWYQQKSSQAPKLLFHYYDKDFNNEADTPDNFQSRRPNTSFCFLDIRSPGLGDTAMYLCATSRDSGYEQYFGPGTRLTVT.

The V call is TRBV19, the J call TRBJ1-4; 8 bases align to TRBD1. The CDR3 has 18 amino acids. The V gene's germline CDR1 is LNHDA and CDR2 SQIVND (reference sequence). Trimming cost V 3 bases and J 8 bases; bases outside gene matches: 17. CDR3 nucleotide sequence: TGTGCCAGTAGTATCACAGGACAGGGCCCCGCGGTCGGAGAAAAACTGTTTTTT. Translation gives CASSITGQGPAVGEKLFF.

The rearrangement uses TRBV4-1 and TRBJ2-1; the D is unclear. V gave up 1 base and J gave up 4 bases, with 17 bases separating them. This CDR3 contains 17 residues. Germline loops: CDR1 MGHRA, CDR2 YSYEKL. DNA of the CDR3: TGCGCCAGCAGCCAAGCCCCCTTGGGTCTACCTTACAATGAGCAGTTCTTC. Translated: CASSQAPLGLPYNEQFF.